This T cell receptor beta chain was retrieved from a study of T cells in localized non-small cell lung cancer. Study-level findings and limits: A higher density of T cells in blood coincided with extended overall survival. Sequencing, confined to only one tumor region, leaves heterogeneity possible.

Only in-frame clones appear in the TCRdb table, and some are missing; sequencing was by immunoSEQ multiplex PCR. The repertoire includes 26,000 or so clones, about 90% of them detected once, and approximately 2.9% sits in the top ten. The length of the CDR3 is 12 residues. V was cut by 6 bases and J by 5 bases, with 11 bases left in between. CDR1 and CDR2 (germline): SGHDT, YYEEEE. This clone has just one count. The antigen remains unidentified. The sequenced sample was peripheral blood, obtained before any cancer treatment. The source of this sequence is a woman aged 18 to 55 with stage I lung adenocarcinoma. The chain couples TRBV5-6 to TRBJ1-1; D gene uncertain. Here the CDR3 reads CASNWGGTEAFF. The CDR3 coding sequence is TGTGCCAGCAACTGGGGAGGGACTGAAGCTTTCTTT.